This TCR beta chain derives from a study of cytomegalovirus exposure and HLA in healthy donors. Generated by immunoSEQ multiplex PCR, the TCRdb table keeps only in-frame clones and is missing some. The sample records over 100,000 clones, around nine tenths being singletons. This clonotype originated in a man aged 25 to 45 in good health and CMV-seronegative. Sequencing was performed on PBMCs.

The CDR3 coding sequence is TGTGCCATCATGCCGACAGGCCAGGGGAGTGAGCAGTTCTTC. Residues: CAIMPTGQGSEQFF. The chain joins TRBV10-3 to TRBJ2-1, with D possibly matching TRBD1 (6 bases). Trimming stripped 7 bases from V and 9 bases from J, with 19 bases between. Germline V gene lookup returns CDR1 ENHRY and CDR2 SYGVKD. There are 14 residues in the CDR3.